This paragraph reports one T cell receptor (beta chain). In the authors' workflow: From reference gene primer amplification, estimates of nucleated cell counts were derived. Assay: immunoSEQ multiplex PCR; the TCRdb copy retains only in-frame clones and omits some. D and trimming were read from the DNA, whereas the V and J calls and clone size are those reported in that table. Among about 60,000 clones listed, approximately 82% were seen once. The CDR3 is 15 residues long. V lost 4 bases and J 6 bases, leaving 15 bases between the germline ends. Germline CDR1 and CDR2: MNHNY and SVGAGI (reference sequence). These data come from a study of blood T cell repertoires in COVID-19. Background on the study: Samples of COVID-19 (acute and convalescent) were obtained from the United States, Italy and Spain. T cells, B-cell-depleted T cells, or PBMCs supplied cDNA or gDNA.

Sequenced input: peripheral blood. This TCR was recovered from a man in his sixties with acute or convalescent COVID-19. V and J are TRBV6-6 and TRBJ1-4; possible D gene TRBD1, 5 bases. The CDR3 loop is CASSSYNTGDEKLFF. For the CDR3, the DNA is TGTGCCAGCAGTTCGTATAATACGGGGGATGAAAAACTGTTTTTT.